This TCR beta chain was profiled in a study of blood T cells in healthy people across ages. Germline V gives CDR1 SGDLS, CDR2 YYNGEE. V was pared by 4 bases and J by 5 bases, with 8 bases of the junction left unmatched. The CDR3 is made up of 15 amino acids. Worth noting for this clonotype: No antigen is known for it.

Study-wide findings and caveats: Strongly correlated with naive T cell percentage was TCR beta diversity. The long-lived group displayed more naive CD4+ cells, plus higher diversity, than the aged donors did. Because sorting was not performed, PBMCs prevented conclusive naive versus antigen-experienced comparison.

The donors, healthy Caucasians from Russia, were aged 6 to 90. Together with a sample-barcoded 5' primer, a J-beta primer mix was included in a second PCR lasting roughly 6 to 12 cycles. TCRdb passed the 5' RACE reads through MiXCR, listing each CDR3 protein once. The sample holds about 800,000 distinct CDR3 sequences, less than 60% seen once. The clonotype was recovered from an elderly man in good health. The chain couples TRBV9 to TRBJ2-1, with TRBD2 matching over 8 bases. Material: blood. CDR3 DNA: TGTGCCAGCAGCCCCCGTAGCGGGGCCAACAATGAGCAGTTCTTC. Translating gives CASSPRSGANNEQFF.